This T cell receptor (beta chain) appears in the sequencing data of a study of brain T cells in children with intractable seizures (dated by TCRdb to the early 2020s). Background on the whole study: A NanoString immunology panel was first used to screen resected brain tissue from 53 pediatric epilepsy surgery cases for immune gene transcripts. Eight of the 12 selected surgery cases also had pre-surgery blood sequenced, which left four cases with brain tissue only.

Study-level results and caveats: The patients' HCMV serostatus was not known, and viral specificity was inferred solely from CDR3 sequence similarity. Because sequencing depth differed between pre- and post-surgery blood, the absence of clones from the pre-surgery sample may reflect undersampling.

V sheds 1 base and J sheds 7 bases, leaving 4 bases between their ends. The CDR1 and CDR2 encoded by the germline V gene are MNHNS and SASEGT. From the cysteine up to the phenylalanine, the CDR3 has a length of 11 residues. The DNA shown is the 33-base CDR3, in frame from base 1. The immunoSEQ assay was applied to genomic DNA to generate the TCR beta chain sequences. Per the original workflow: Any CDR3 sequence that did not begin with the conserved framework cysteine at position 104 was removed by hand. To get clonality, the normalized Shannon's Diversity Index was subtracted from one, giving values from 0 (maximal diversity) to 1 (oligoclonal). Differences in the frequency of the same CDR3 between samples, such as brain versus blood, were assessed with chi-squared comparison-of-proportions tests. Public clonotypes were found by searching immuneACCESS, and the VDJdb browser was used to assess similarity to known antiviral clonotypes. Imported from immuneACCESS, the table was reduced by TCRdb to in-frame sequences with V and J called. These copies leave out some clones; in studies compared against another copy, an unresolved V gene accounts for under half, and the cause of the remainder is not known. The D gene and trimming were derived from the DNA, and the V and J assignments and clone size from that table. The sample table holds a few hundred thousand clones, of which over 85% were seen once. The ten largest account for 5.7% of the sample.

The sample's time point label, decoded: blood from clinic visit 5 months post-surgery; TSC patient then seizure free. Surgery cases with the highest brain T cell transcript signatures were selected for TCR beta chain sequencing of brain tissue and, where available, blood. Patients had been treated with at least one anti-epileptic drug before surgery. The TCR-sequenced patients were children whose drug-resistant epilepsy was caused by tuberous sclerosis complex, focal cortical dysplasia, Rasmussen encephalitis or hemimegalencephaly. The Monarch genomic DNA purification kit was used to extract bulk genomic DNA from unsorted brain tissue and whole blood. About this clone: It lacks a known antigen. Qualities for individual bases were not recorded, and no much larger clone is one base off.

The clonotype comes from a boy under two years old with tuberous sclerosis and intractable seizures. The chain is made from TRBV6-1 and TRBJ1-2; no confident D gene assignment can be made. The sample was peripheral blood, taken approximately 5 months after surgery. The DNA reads TGTGCCAGCAGTGAAGGGTTTGGCTACACCTTC. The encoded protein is CASSEGFGYTF.